What follows are 24 T cell receptor beta chains derived from one specimen sequenced in a study of technical replicates of blood from a handful of donors. The table came from immunoSEQ multiplex PCR; TCRdb's copy has only in-frame clones and leaves some out. The sample lists around 60,000 clones; more than 85% were seen once. The source material was PBMCs. Source of these receptors: a human donor in good health. Some clones in this sample may be carry-over from other donors' samples.

This clone was observed a single time. The chain combines TRBV29-1 with TRBJ2-3; 12 bases fit TRBD2. CDR3 length: 14 residues. Germline assignment: CDR1 SQVTM and CDR2 ANQGSEA. The J segment lost 5 bases and the V segment lost 6 bases, leaving 6 bases of the junction unmatched. CDR3 DNA: TGCAGCGTCGGGACTAGCGGGCGGAGAGATACGCAGTATTTT. It translates to CSVGTSGRRDTQYF.

This clone was counted once. The rearrangement joins TRBV7-9 to TRBJ2-3, with D perhaps matching TRBD1 (6 bases). CDR3 length: 14 amino acids. Germline assignment: CDR1 SEHNR and CDR2 FQNEAQ (reference sequence). V gave up 4 bases and J gave up 2 bases, with 10 bases separating them. The CDR3 loop reads CASSYRDTTDTQYF. As DNA, the CDR3 is TGTGCCAGCAGCTACCGGGACACCACAGATACGCAGTATTTT.

The chain links TRBV28 to TRBJ2-7; 9 bases are a match to TRBD2. The germline V gene has CDR1 MDHEN and CDR2 SYDVKM. CDR3 size: 12 residues. V was pared by 5 bases and J by 7 bases, with 3 bases of the junction left unmatched. This chain's CDR3 is CASSTSGREQYF. For the CDR3, the DNA is TGTGCCAGCAGTACTAGCGGGCGGGAGCAGTACTTC.

The chain employs TRBV13 and TRBJ2-3; D is possibly TRBD2 (7 bases). The CDR3 totals 15 residues. Per germline, CDR1 PRHDT and CDR2 FYEKMQ (reference sequence). Trimming left V 7 bases short and J 1 base short, with 15 bases between. The CDR3 protein is CASTLDGGRTDTQYF. For the CDR3, the DNA is TGTGCCAGCACTTTGGACGGGGGGCGCACAGATACGCAGTATTTT.

The chain carries TRBV6-1 and TRBJ1-4, with 12 bases identical to TRBD1. The CDR3 runs 15 residues. The germline V gene has CDR1 MNHNS and CDR2 SASEGT. After removal of 6 bases from V and 8 bases from J, the junction contained 7 bases not matched to a gene. The CDR3 DNA is TGTGCCAGCAGGTCCGGGACAGGGGGCCTAGAAAAACTGTTTTTT. Amino acid sequence: CASRSGTGGLEKLFF.

This sequence joins TRBV7-9 and TRBJ2-3; TRBD2 aligns across 12 bases. This CDR3 contains 13 residues. The germline V gene encodes CDR1 SEHNR and CDR2 FQNEAQ (reference sequence). V shed 6 bases, J shed 5 bases, and the junction held 0 bases outside the gene matches. CDR3 DNA: TGTGCCAGCAGGGGACTAGCGGGAGATACGCAGTATTTT. Translation gives CASRGLAGDTQYF.

The chain links TRBV5-1 to TRBJ2-7; D gene unclear. CDR3 length: 13 residues. The germline V gene has CDR1 SGHRS and CDR2 YFSETQ. V was trimmed by 4 bases and J by 1 base, leaving 9 bases between them. The chain's CDR3 is CASSPVSSYEQYF. The CDR3 DNA follows: TGCGCCAGCAGCCCGGTGTCTTCCTACGAGCAGTACTTC.

A note on this clone: This may stem from a read error, because a much larger clone lies one nucleotide away. The rearrangement links TRBV5-6 to TRBJ1-1, with D possibly TRBD1 on 6 matching bases. CDR1 and CDR2 (germline): SGHDT, YYEEEE. V lost 0 bases and J 4 bases, leaving 7 bases between the germline ends. The CDR3 totals 13 residues. Written as DNA, the CDR3 is TGTGCCAGCAGCTTGGGAGGGGGCACTGAAGCTTTCTTT. Translating gives CASSLGGGTEAFF.

This rearrangement joins TRBV7-9 to TRBJ2-7, with TRBD1 as a possible D gene (7 bases). Germline loops: CDR1 SEHNR, CDR2 FQNEAQ (reference sequence). The CDR3 sequence is 14 residues long. Trimming shortened V by 6 bases and J by 3 bases, and 15 bases separated the two germline ends. The CDR3 DNA sequence: TGTGCCAGCAGACCTCAGGGGGGAGGCTACGAGCAGTACTTC. The encoded protein is CASRPQGGGYEQYF.

The chain combines TRBV9 with TRBJ2-3; 13 positions match TRBD2. The CDR3 loop spans 16 amino acids. V was pared by 3 bases and J by 5 bases, with 6 bases of the junction left unmatched. Germline V gene data show CDR1 as SGDLS and CDR2 as YYNGEE. CDR3 coding DNA: TGTGCCAGCAGCGGCCGGACTAGCGGGAGTTTAGATACGCAGTATTTT. It codes for CASSGRTSGSLDTQYF.

V gene TRBV6-6 combines with J gene TRBJ1-4; 9 positions match TRBD1. CDR1 MNHNY and CDR2 SVGAGI come from the germline V gene (reference sequence). The CDR3 has 13 residues. V shed 8 bases, J shed 6 bases, and the junction held 4 bases outside the gene matches. The CDR3 DNA reads as TGTGCCAGCCGACAGGGGGGTGATGAAAAACTGTTTTTT. Translating gives CASRQGGDEKLFF.

This chain links TRBV6-5 with TRBJ2-2; 8 bases line up with TRBD1. The germline V gene encodes CDR1 MNHEY and CDR2 SVGAGI. The CDR3 has 13 residues. In DNA form, the CDR3 reads TGTGCGGCCCAGGGGGCTTCGGCCGGGGAGCTGTTTTTT. This codes for CAAQGASAGELFF.

The J gene is TRBJ2-1, the V gene TRBV6-1; D might be TRBD2 (5 bases). Germline CDR1 is MNHNS and CDR2 is SASEGT. V lost 2 bases, J lost 9 bases, and 8 bases lay in between. CDR3 length equals 12 residues. The CDR3 nucleotides are TGTGCCAGCAGTGAACGAGGAGGTGAGCAGTTCTTC. Translation: CASSERGGEQFF.

This rearrangement joins TRBV2 to TRBJ1-1; D remains unclear. The V and J ends lost 7 bases and 0 bases respectively, with 15 bases between them. Germline V lookup: CDR1 SNHLY, CDR2 FYNNEI. This CDR3 comprises 15 residues. DNA of the CDR3: TGTGCCAGCAATTTCCCAGATACAGTGAACACTGAAGCTTTCTTT. Encoded protein: CASNFPDTVNTEAFF.

V and J are TRBV6-5 and TRBJ2-1; 15 bases line up with TRBD2. CDR3 length: 15 residues. Germline-derived CDR1 and CDR2 are MNHEY and SVGAGI. J was trimmed by 8 bases and V by 2 bases; bases with no gene match: 1. CDR3 in amino acids: CASSYGTSGRYEQFF. For the CDR3, the DNA is TGTGCCAGCAGTTACGGGACTAGCGGGAGGTATGAGCAGTTCTTC.

This clone showed up just once. V and J are TRBV28 and TRBJ2-3; 12 nucleotides align to TRBD2. The J segment lost 3 bases and the V segment lost 8 bases, leaving 12 bases of the junction unmatched. Looked up from germline, CDR1 is MDHEN and CDR2 is SYDVKM. CDR3 length equals 17 residues. The CDR3 nucleotides read TGTGCCAGCGGGGGGGGGACTAGCGGGCCTAGAACAGATACGCAGTATTTT. Protein sequence: CASGGGTSGPRTDTQYF.

The chain employs TRBV21-1 and TRBJ2-7; the D call of TRBD2 is as the table states it, not checked on the DNA. TRBV21-1 is marked as a pseudogene. The CDR3 has 15 residues. CDR3 in amino acids: CASRPGGRISYEQYF. The DNA of the CDR3 is TGTGCCAGCAGACCCGGAGGCAGAATCTCCTACGAGCAGTACTTC.

This chain joins TRBV29-1 and TRBJ1-1; D gene ambiguous. V lost 6 bases, J lost 1 base, and 3 bases lay in between. Germline lookup yields CDR1 SQVTM and CDR2 ANQGSEA. This CDR3 spans 10 amino acids. This CDR3 is CSVQNTEAFF. CDR3 DNA sequence: TGCAGCGTCCAGAACACTGAAGCTTTCTTT.

The chain carries TRBV4-3 and TRBJ1-2; 8 positions match TRBD1. CDR1 and CDR2 (germline): LGHNA, YSLEER. V gave up 1 base and J gave up 5 bases; unmatched junction bases: 6. This CDR3 is 15 amino acids long. For the CDR3, the DNA is TGCGCCAGCAGCCAAGGGGTCAGGGGGCCTTATGGCTACACCTTC. It yields the protein CASSQGVRGPYGYTF.

A single count supports this clone. The CDR3 DNA follows: TGTGCCAGCAGCCGAGTTGGGACAGCTACCTACGAGCAGTACTTC. This encodes CASSRVGTATYEQYF. The chain links TRBV14 to TRBJ2-7, with 7 nucleotides matching TRBD1. The CDR3 sequence is 15 residues long. CDR1 is SGHDN and CDR2 is FVKESK in the germline V gene. V shed 4 bases and J 2 bases; nucleotides not matched to a gene: 8.

The chain joins TRBV7-3 to TRBJ1-2, with TRBD1 as a possible D gene (6 bases). The CDR3 has 13 amino acids. V was pared by 5 bases and J by 7 bases, with 14 bases between. The germline gives CDR1 SGHTA, CDR2 FQGTGA. CDR3 protein: CASSLQQGSGYTF. The DNA for the CDR3 is TGTGCCAGCAGCCTACAACAGGGAAGTGGCTACACCTTC.

The V gene is TRBV7-3, the J gene TRBJ2-7; 7 bases map to TRBD2. Germline values: CDR1 SGHTA, CDR2 FQGTGA. V was pared by 2 bases and J by 2 bases, with 6 bases of the junction left unmatched. CDR3 length equals 15 residues. CDR3 in amino acids: CASSLEASGPYEQYF. CDR3 in DNA: TGTGCCAGCAGCTTAGAGGCTAGCGGTCCCTACGAGCAGTACTTC.

The chain employs TRBV18 and TRBJ1-2, with 7 bases aligning to TRBD1. Germline V gives CDR1 KGHSH, CDR2 LQKENI. Germline trimming cut 6 bases from V and 3 bases from J; bases unmatched to any gene: 16. The CDR3 runs 17 residues. The CDR3 loop reads CASSPAMGKTGHYGYTF. CDR3 bases: TGTGCCAGCTCCCCCGCCATGGGCAAGACAGGGCACTATGGCTACACCTTC.

This clone occurred a few times. The CDR3: CATSSARDSGANVLTF. CDR3 bases: TGTGCCACCAGCAGCGCTCGGGACTCTGGGGCCAACGTCCTGACTTTC. The J gene is TRBJ2-6, the V gene TRBV15; a weak D match, TRBD2 (5 bases). Germline CDR1 reads LNHNV; CDR2 reads YYDKDF (reference sequence). Trimming took off 3 bases at V and 0 bases at J, with 9 bases between the two ends. The CDR3 is made up of 16 amino acids.